This paragraph reports one T cell receptor (beta chain). This record comes from a study of blood T cell repertoires in COVID-19. Study-wide background: Samples came from the United States, Italy and Spain, spanning acute and convalescent COVID-19. T cells, B-cell-depleted T cells, or PBMCs provided the cDNA or gDNA that served as material.

Some clones are missing from TCRdb's copy, which holds only in-frame ones; the method was immunoSEQ multiplex PCR. The sample comprises approximately 270,000 clones, about 85% of which are singletons, and around 3% rests with the top ten. This clonotype was obtained from a man aged 18 to 35 with active or convalescent COVID-19. Sequencing was done on a sample of peripheral blood.

The CDR3 protein is CASSSGQVQIEKLFF. The CDR3, as DNA: TGTGCCAGCAGCTCTGGACAGGTCCAAATTGAAAAACTGTTTTTT. The V gene is TRBV7-2, the J gene TRBJ1-4; 7 bases fit TRBD1. Trimming at V came to 4 bases and at J to 7 bases, leaving 9 bases not matched to a gene. CDR1 SGHTA and CDR2 FQGNSA come from the germline V gene. This CDR3 region has 15 residues.